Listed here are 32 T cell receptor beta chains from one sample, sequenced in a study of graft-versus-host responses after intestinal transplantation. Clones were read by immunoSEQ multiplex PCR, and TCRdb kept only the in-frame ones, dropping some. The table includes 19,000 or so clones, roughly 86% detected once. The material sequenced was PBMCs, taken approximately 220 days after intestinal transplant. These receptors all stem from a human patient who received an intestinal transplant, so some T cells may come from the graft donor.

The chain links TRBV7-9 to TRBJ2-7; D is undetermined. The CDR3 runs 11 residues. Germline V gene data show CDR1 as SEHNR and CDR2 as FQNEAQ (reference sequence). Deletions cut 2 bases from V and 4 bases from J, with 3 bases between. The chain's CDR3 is CASSLTYEQYF. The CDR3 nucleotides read TGTGCCAGCAGCTTAACATACGAGCAGTACTTC.

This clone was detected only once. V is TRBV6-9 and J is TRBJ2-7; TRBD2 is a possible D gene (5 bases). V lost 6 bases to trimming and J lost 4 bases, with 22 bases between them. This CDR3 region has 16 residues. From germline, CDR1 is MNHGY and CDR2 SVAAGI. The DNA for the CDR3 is TGTGCCAGCAGGCAAGCCTTGGCGTCATCGGGGTACGAGCAGTACTTC. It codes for CASRQALASSGYEQYF.

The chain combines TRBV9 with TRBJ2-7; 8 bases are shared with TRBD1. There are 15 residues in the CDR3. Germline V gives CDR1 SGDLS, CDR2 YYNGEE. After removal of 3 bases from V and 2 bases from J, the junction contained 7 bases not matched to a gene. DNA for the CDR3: TGTGCCAGCAGCGCCGGACAGGGACCCACCTACGAGCAGTACTTC. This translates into CASSAGQGPTYEQYF.

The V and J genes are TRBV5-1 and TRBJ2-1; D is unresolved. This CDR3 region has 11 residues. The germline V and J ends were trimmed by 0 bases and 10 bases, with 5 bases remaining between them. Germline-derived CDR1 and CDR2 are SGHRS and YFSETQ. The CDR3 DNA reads TGCGCCAGCAGCTTGGTGGGCGAGCAGTTCTTC. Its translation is CASSLVGEQFF.

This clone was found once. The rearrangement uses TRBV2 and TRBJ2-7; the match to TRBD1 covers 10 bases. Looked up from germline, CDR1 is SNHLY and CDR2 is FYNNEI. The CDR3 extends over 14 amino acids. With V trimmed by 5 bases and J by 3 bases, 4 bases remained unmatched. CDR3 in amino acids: CASSPRTGGYEQYF. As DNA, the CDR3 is TGTGCCAGCAGTCCCAGGACAGGGGGCTACGAGCAGTACTTC.

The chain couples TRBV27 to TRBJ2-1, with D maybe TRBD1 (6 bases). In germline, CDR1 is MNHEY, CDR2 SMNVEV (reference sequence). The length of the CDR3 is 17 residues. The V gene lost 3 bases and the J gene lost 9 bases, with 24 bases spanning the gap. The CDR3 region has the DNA TGTGCCAGCAGTTTGATGGGGGCATCAACGTACAGAAGTGAGCAGTTCTTC. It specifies CASSLMGASTYRSEQFF.

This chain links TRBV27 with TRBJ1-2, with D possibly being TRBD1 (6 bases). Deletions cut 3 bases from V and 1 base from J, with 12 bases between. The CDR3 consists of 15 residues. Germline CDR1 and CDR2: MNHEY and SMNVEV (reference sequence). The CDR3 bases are TGTGCCAGCAGTTTGCAGGGGATAAATAACTATGGCTACACCTTC. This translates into CASSLQGINNYGYTF.

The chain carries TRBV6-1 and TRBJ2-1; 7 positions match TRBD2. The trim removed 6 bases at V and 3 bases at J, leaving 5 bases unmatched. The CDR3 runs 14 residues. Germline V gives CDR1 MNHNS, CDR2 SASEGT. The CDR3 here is CASRGGGSYNEQFF. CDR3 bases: TGTGCCAGCAGGGGGGGAGGGAGCTACAATGAGCAGTTCTTC.

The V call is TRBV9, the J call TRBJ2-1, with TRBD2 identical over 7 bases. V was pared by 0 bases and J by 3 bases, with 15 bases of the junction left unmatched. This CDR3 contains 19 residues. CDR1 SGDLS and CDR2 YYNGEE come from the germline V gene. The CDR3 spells CASSVAGGGFGQVYNEQFF. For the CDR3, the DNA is TGTGCCAGCAGCGTAGCTGGGGGGGGGTTCGGGCAGGTCTACAATGAGCAGTTCTTC. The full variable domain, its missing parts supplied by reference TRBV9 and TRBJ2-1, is DSGVTQTPKHLITATGQRVTLRCSPRSGDLSVYWYQQSLDQGLQFLIQYYNGEERAKGNILERFSAQQFPDLHSELNLSSLELGDSALYFCASSVAGGGFGQVYNEQFFGPGTRLTVL.

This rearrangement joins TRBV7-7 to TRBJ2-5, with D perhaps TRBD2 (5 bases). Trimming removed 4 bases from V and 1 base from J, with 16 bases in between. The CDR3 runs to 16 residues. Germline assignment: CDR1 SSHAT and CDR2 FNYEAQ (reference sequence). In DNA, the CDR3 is TGTGCCAGCAGCTCCGCGCGGGCGGAAAGCCAAGAGACCCAGTACTTC. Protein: CASSSARAESQETQYF. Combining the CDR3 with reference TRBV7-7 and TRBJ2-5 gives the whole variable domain GAGVSQSPRYKVTKRGQDVTLRCDPISSHATLYWYQQALGQGPEFLTYFNYEAQPDKSGLPSDRFSAERPEGSISTLTIQRTEQRDSAMYRCASSSARAESQETQYFGPGTRLLVL.

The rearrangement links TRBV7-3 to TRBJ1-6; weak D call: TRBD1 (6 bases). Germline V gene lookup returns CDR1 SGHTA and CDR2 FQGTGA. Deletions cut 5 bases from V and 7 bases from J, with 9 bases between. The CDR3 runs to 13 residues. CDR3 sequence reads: CASSPGQNSPLHF. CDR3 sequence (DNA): TGTGCCAGCAGCCCCGGACAGAATTCACCCCTCCACTTT. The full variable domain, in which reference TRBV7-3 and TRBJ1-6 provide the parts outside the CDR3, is GAGVSQTPSNKVTEKGKYVELRCDPISGHTALYWYRQSLGQGPEFLIYFQGTGAADDSGLPNDRFFAVRPEGSVSTLKIQRTERGDSAVYLCASSPGQNSPLHFGNGTRLTVT.

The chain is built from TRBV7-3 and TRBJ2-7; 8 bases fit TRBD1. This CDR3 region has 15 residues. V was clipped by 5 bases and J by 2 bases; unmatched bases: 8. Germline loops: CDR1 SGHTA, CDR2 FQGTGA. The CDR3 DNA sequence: TGTGCCAGCAGCGCCGGGACAGGTGGGACCTACGAGCAGTACTTC. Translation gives CASSAGTGGTYEQYF. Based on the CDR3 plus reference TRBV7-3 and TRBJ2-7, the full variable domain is GAGVSQTPSNKVTEKGKYVELRCDPISGHTALYWYRQSLGQGPEFLIYFQGTGAADDSGLPNDRFFAVRPEGSVSTLKIQRTERGDSAVYLCASSAGTGGTYEQYFGPGTRLTVT.

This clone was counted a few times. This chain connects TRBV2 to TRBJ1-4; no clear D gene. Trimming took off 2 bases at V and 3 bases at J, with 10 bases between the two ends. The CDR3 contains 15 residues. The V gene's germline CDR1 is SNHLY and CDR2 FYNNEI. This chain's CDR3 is CASSEQRSANEKLFF. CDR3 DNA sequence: TGTGCCAGCAGTGAACAGAGGTCGGCTAATGAAAAACTGTTTTTT.

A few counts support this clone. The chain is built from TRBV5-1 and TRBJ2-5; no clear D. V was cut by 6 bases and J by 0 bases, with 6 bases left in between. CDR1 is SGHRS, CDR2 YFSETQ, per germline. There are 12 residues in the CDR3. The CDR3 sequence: CASMGYQETQYF. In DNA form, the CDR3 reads TGCGCCAGCATGGGCTACCAAGAGACCCAGTACTTC. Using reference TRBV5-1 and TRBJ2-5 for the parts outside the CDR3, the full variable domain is KAGVTQTPRYLIKTRGQQVTLSCSPISGHRSVSWYQQTPGQGLQFLFEYFSETQRNKGNFPGRFSGRQFSNSRSEMNVSTLELGDSALYLCASMGYQETQYFGPGTRLLVL.

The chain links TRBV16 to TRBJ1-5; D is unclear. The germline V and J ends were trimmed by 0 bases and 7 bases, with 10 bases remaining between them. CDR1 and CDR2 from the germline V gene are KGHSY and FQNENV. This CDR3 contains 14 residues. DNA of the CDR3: TGTGCCAGCAGCCAATCGGACGTTGGGCAGCCCCAGCATTTT. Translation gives CASSQSDVGQPQHF.

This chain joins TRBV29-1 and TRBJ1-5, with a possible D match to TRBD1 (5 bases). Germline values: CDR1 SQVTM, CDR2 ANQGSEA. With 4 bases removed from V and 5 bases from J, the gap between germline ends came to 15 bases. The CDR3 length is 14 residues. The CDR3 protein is CSVVPGRGDQPQHF. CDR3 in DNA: TGCAGCGTTGTGCCAGGGAGGGGAGATCAGCCCCAGCATTTT.

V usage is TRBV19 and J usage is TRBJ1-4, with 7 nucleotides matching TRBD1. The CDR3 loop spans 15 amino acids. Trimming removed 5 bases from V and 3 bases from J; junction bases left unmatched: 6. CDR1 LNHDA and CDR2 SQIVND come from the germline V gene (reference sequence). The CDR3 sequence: CASSSRQGPNEKLFF. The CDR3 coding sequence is TGTGCCAGTAGTTCGCGACAGGGACCTAATGAAAAACTGTTTTTT. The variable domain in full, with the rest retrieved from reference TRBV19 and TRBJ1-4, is DGGITQSPKYLFRKEGQNVTLSCEQNLNHDAMYWYRQDPGQGLRLIYYSQIVNDFQKGDIAEGYSVSREKKESFPLTVTSAQKNPTAFYLCASSSRQGPNEKLFFGSGTQLSVL.

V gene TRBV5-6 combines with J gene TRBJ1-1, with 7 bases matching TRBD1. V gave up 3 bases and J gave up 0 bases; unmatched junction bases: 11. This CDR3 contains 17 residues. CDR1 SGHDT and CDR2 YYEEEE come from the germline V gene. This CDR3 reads CASSSLSGGSMNTEAFF. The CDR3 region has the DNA TGTGCCAGCAGCTCTCTTTCAGGGGGGAGCATGAACACTGAAGCTTTCTTT.

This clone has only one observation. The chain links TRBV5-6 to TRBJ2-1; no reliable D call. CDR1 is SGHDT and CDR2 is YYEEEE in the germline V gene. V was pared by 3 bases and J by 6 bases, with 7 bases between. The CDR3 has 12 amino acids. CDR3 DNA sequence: TGTGCCAGCAGCTCACCGGGCAATGAGCAGTTCTTC. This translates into CASSSPGNEQFF. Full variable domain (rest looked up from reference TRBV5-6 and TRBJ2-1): DAGVTQSPTHLIKTRGQQVTLRCSPKSGHDTVSWYQQALGQGPQFIFQYYEEEERQRGNFPDRFSGHQFPNYSSELNVNALLLGDSALYLCASSSPGNEQFFGPGTRLTVL.

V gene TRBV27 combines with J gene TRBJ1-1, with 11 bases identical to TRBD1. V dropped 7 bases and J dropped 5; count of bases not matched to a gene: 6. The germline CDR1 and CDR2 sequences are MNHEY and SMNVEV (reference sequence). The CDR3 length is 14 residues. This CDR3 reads CASKPGQGVTEAFF. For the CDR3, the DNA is TGTGCCAGCAAACCGGGACAGGGGGTTACTGAAGCTTTCTTT.

CDR3 in DNA: TGTGCCAGCAGAAAAACTAGCGGGGGCCTCTACGAGCAGTACTTC. Protein: CASRKTSGGLYEQYF. This chain links TRBV11-1 with TRBJ2-7; 11 positions match TRBD2. J lost 3 bases, V lost 6 bases, and 7 bases had no gene match. Germline lookup yields CDR1 SGHAT and CDR2 FQDESV (reference sequence). The CDR3 has 15 amino acids.

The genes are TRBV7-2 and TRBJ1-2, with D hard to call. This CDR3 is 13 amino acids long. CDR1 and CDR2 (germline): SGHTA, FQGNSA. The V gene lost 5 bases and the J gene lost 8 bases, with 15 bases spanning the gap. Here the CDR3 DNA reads TGTGCCAGCAGCCACGAATTCATTGGAGGCTACACCTTC. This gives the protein CASSHEFIGGYTF.

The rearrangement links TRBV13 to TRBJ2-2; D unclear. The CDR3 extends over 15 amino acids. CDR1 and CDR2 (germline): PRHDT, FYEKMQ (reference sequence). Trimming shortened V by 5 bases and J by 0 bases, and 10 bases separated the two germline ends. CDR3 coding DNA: TGTGCCAGCAGCCTCGGGCAGGCGAACACCGGGGAGCTGTTTTTT. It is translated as CASSLGQANTGELFF.

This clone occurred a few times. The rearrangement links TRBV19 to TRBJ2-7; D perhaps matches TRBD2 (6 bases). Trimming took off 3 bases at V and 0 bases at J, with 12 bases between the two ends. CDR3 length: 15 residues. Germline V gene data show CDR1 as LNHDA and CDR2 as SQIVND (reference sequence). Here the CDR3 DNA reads TGTGCCAGTAGTATTGAGGCGGGGAGCTCCTACGAGCAGTACTTC. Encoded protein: CASSIEAGSSYEQYF.

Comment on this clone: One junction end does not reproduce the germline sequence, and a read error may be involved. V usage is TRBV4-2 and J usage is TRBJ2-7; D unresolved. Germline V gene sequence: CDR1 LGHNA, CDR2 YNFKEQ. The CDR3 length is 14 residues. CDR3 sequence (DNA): TGTGCCAGCAGACAAGATCCGGGTTGGTACGAGCAGTACTTC. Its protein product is CASRQDPGWYEQYF.

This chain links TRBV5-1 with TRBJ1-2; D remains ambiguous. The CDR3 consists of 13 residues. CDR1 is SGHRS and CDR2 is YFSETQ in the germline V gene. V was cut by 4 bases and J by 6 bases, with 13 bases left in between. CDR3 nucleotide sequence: TGCGCCAGCAGCCCCACTTCACTCCATGGCTACACCTTC. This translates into CASSPTSLHGYTF.

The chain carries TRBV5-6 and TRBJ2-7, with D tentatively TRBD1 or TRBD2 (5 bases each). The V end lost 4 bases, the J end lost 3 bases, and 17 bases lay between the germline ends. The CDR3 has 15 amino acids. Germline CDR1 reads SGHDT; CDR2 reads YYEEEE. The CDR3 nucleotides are TGTGCCAGCAGCCCGGGCCTAGGGGCGGGCTACGAGCAGTACTTC. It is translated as CASSPGLGAGYEQYF.

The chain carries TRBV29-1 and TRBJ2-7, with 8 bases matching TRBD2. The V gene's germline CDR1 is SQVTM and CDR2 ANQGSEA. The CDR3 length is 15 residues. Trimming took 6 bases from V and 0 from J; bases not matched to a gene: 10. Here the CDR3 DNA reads TGCAGCGTCGTATTAGCGGGGACACTCTCCTACGAGCAGTACTTC. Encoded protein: CSVVLAGTLSYEQYF.

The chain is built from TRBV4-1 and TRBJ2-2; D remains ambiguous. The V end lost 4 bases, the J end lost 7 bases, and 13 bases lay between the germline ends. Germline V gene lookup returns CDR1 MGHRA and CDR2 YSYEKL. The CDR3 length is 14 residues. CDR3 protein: CASSPPGSFGELFF. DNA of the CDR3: TGCGCCAGCAGCCCCCCGGGCAGCTTCGGGGAGCTGTTTTTT.

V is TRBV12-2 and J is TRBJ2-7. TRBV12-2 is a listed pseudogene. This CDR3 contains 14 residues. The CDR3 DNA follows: TGTGCAAGTCGCCCTCGGGCGGTGGTCTACGAGCAGTACTTC. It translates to CASRPRAVVYEQYF.

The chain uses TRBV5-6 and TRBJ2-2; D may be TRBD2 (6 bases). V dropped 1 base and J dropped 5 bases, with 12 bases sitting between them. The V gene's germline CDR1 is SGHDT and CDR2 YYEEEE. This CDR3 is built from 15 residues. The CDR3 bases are TGTGCCAGCAGCTTGAGTGGGGGGAATACCGGGGAGCTGTTTTTT. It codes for CASSLSGGNTGELFF.

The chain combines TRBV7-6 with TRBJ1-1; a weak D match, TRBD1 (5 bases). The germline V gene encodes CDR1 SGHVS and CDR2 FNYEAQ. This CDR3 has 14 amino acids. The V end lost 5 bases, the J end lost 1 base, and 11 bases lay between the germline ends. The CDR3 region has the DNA TGTGCCAGCAGCGCTACGGGACGGAACACTGAAGCTTTCTTT. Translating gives CASSATGRNTEAFF.